These 18 T cell receptor beta chains share one sample of origin, sequenced in a study of cytomegalovirus exposure and HLA in healthy donors. The PCR used 60 Vbeta and 13 Jbeta primers. Assay: immunoSEQ multiplex PCR; the TCRdb copy retains only in-frame clones and omits some. The table records around 210,000 clones, about 88% of them present only once. The source material was PBMCs. These receptors all stem from a girl aged 2-9 years in good health and CMV-seronegative.

The rearrangement uses TRBV6-5 and TRBJ2-7; perhaps TRBD2 as D (5 bases). The length of the CDR3 is 13 residues. Looked up from germline, CDR1 is MNHEY and CDR2 is SVGAGI. V lost 3 bases, J lost 3 bases, and 9 bases lay in between. The CDR3 DNA reads TGTGCCAGCAGTTATGTAGGAGGCTACGAGCAGTACTTC. This translates into CASSYVGGYEQYF.

The chain couples TRBV29-1 to TRBJ1-2; 7 nucleotides align to TRBD1. This CDR3 has 14 residues. After removal of 6 bases from V and 6 bases from J, the junction contained 13 bases not matched to a gene. Germline CDR1 and CDR2: SQVTM and ANQGSEA. The CDR3 spells CSVSRDSQSDGYTF. In DNA, the CDR3 is TGCAGCGTCAGCCGGGACAGTCAATCGGATGGCTACACCTTC.

This clone has just a few counts. The chain is built from TRBV6-5 and TRBJ1-1; TRBD1 matches 8 bases. This CDR3 is 15 amino acids long. Germline V lookup: CDR1 MNHEY, CDR2 SVGAGI. V was clipped by 2 bases and J by 5 bases; unmatched bases: 7. CDR3 nucleotide sequence: TGTGCCAGCAGTTACCAGGCAGGGGGCGTAACTGAAGCTTTCTTT. This encodes CASSYQAGGVTEAFF.

There are a few counts of this clone. The chain is built from TRBV27 and TRBJ2-7; 10 positions agree with TRBD1. The CDR3 has 15 amino acids. Unmatched junction bases numbered 9, after V lost 5 bases and J lost 5 bases. The germline CDR1 and CDR2 sequences are MNHEY and SMNVEV (reference sequence). The CDR3 reads CASSARQGARNEQYF. The CDR3 bases are TGTGCCAGCAGTGCCAGACAGGGGGCACGCAACGAGCAGTACTTC.

The chain carries TRBV11-3 and TRBJ2-3; 8 bases are a match to TRBD1. Per germline, CDR1 SGHNT and CDR2 YENEEA. The CDR3 consists of 13 residues. J was trimmed by 4 bases and V by 6 bases; bases with no gene match: 3. DNA for the CDR3: TGTGCCAGCAGTAAGGACAGGGCAGATACGCAGTATTTT. Amino acids: CASSKDRADTQYF. The variable domain in full, completed from reference TRBV11-3 and TRBJ2-3, reads EAGVVQSPRYKIIEKKQPVAFWCNPISGHNTLYWYLQNLGQGPELLIRYENEEAVDDSQLPKDRFSAERLKGVDSTLKIQPAELGDSAVYLCASSKDRADTQYFGPGTRLTVL.

This clone appeared once. The chain combines TRBV27 with TRBJ1-6, with 7 positions matching TRBD1. Losses at the gene ends were 5 bases for V and 4 bases for J; bases not matched to a gene: 8. Germline-derived CDR1 and CDR2 are MNHEY and SMNVEV (reference sequence). This CDR3 has 16 amino acids. CDR3 DNA sequence: TGTGCCAGCAGTCCGCAGACAGGGCGATATAATTCACCCCTCCACTTT. Translating gives CASSPQTGRYNSPLHF.

The chain recombines TRBV7-2 with TRBJ1-1; D is unclear. This CDR3 has 14 amino acids. Germline V gives CDR1 SGHTA, CDR2 FQGNSA. V was cut by 7 bases and J by 0 bases, with 12 bases left in between. The CDR3 reads CASTLKPLNTEAFF. The CDR3 nucleotides read TGTGCCAGCACCCTTAAGCCTTTGAACACTGAAGCTTTCTTT.

Comments on this clone: The same CDR3 can be traced to other DNA sequences in this sample. The rearrangement links TRBV30 to TRBJ1-5; D is perhaps TRBD1 (6 bases). This CDR3 spans 13 amino acids. The V gene's germline CDR1 is GTSNPN and CDR2 SVGIG (reference sequence). V lost 3 bases and J lost 4, with 10 bases in between. DNA of the CDR3: TGTGCCTGGAGCTCAGGGGTGAATCAGCCCCAGCATTTT. Amino acid sequence: CAWSSGVNQPQHF.

The gene calls are TRBV13 and TRBJ2-3, with TRBD2 identical over 11 bases. This CDR3 region has 16 residues. The V and J ends lost 3 bases and 0 bases, in that order; junction bases with no gene match: 2. CDR1 PRHDT and CDR2 FYEKMQ come from the germline V gene (reference sequence). DNA for the CDR3: TGTGCCAGCAGCTTTAGCGGGGGGGCGAGCACAGATACGCAGTATTTT. As protein: CASSFSGGASTDTQYF. Supplemented by reference TRBV13 and TRBJ2-3, the full variable domain reads AAGVIQSPRHLIKEKRETATLKCYPIPRHDTVYWYQQGPGQDPQFLISFYEKMQSDKGSIPDRFSAQQFSDYHSELNMSSLELGDSALYFCASSFSGGASTDTQYFGPGTRLTVL.

V usage is TRBV28 and J usage is TRBJ1-1; 8 bases align to TRBD1. This CDR3 has 16 amino acids. V dropped 5 bases and J dropped 3; count of bases not matched to a gene: 11. Germline V lookup: CDR1 MDHEN, CDR2 SYDVKM. As DNA, the CDR3 is TGTGCCAGCAGTCTTACAGGGGGTTCGGATGACACTGAAGCTTTCTTT. As protein: CASSLTGGSDDTEAFF.

This clone has a single count. This chain connects TRBV21-1 to TRBJ2-5; whether TRBD1, the table's D call, matches the DNA was not checked. TRBV21-1 is a pseudogene. The CDR3 is 18 residues long. CDR3 sequence reads: CASRTTGSTDSYQETQYF. As DNA, the CDR3 is TGTGCCAGCAGAACGACAGGGTCTACCGACTCGTACCAAGAGACCCAGTACTTC.

The V gene is TRBV6-5, the J gene TRBJ1-4; D gene uncertain. Per the germline V gene, CDR1 is MNHEY and CDR2 is SVGAGI. Trimming shortened V by 5 bases and J by 4 bases, and 11 bases separated the two germline ends. The CDR3 has 14 amino acids. CDR3 in DNA: TGTGCCAGCAGTCTGACACGAATTAATGAAAAACTGTTTTTT. It is translated as CASSLTRINEKLFF.

This rearrangement joins TRBV4-1 to TRBJ2-1; tentative D call: TRBD2 (7 bases). The CDR3 is 16 amino acids. CDR1 and CDR2 (germline): MGHRA, YSYEKL. V lost 2 bases and J 3 bases, leaving 14 bases between the germline ends. The CDR3 sequence: CASSQRGASVYNEQFF. The CDR3 nucleotides read TGCGCCAGCAGCCAACGGGGGGCATCCGTCTACAATGAGCAGTTCTTC.

This clone was counted between two and nine times. V gene TRBV30 combines with J gene TRBJ1-1; TRBD1 is a possible D gene (5 bases). Germline V gene lookup returns CDR1 GTSNPN and CDR2 SVGIG (reference sequence). V lost 7 bases to trimming and J lost 0 bases, with 9 bases between them. The CDR3 loop spans 12 amino acids. CDR3 sequence: CALSGMNTEAFF. In nucleotides, the CDR3 is TGTGCCTTGTCAGGGATGAACACTGAAGCTTTCTTT.

This sequence joins TRBV30 and TRBJ1-2, with D perhaps TRBD1 (5 bases). V was cut by 4 bases and J by 6 bases, with 21 bases left in between. This CDR3 contains 15 residues. Germline V CDR1 and CDR2: GTSNPN, SVGIG (reference sequence). The CDR3 spells CAWNYPGEGGDGYTF. The CDR3 DNA reads as TGTGCCTGGAACTACCCGGGGGAGGGCGGGGATGGCTACACCTTC.

CDR3 nucleotides: TGTGCCTTCTCCGGGACAGGGTACAGGAGCACAGATACGCAGTATTTT. As protein: CAFSGTGYRSTDTQYF. The chain couples TRBV30 to TRBJ2-3, with 9 bases aligning to TRBD1. The CDR3 sequence is 16 residues long. The junction had 11 bases not matched to a gene; V was cut back by 7 bases and J by 0 bases. Germline CDR1 GTSNPN, CDR2 SVGIG (reference sequence).

V and J are TRBV5-1 and TRBJ1-2; 9 bases map to TRBD1. Germline loops: CDR1 SGHRS, CDR2 YFSETQ. V dropped 2 bases and J dropped 7; count of bases not matched to a gene: 6. This CDR3 is 14 amino acids long. CDR3 nucleotide sequence: TGCGCCAGCAGCTTCTCCGGGACAGGGCTTGGCTACACCTTC. Protein sequence: CASSFSGTGLGYTF.

This clone was seen only a few times. The rearrangement joins TRBV9 to TRBJ1-2; possibly TRBD1 for D (6 bases). Germline loops: CDR1 SGDLS, CDR2 YYNGEE. Trimming took off 3 bases at V and 0 bases at J, with 15 bases between the two ends. The CDR3 is 16 residues long. This CDR3 is CASSGWGGPANYGYTF. The CDR3 DNA reads TGTGCCAGCAGCGGGTGGGGGGGGCCCGCTAACTATGGCTACACCTTC.